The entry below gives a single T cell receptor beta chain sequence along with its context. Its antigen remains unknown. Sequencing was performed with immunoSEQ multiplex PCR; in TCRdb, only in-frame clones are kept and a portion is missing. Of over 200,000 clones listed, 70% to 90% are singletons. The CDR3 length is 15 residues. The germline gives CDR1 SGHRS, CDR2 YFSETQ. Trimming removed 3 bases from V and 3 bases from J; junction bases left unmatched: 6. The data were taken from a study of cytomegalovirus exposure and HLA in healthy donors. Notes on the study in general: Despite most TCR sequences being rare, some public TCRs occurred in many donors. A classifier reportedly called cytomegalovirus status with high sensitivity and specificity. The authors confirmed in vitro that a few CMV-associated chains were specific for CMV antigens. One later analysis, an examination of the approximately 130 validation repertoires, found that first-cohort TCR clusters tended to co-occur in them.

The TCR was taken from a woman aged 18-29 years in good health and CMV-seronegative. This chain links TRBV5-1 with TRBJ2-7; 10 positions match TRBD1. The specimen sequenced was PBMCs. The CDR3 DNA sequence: TGCGCCAGCAGCTCGGGACAGGGGAGTATCTACGAGCAGTACTTC. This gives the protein CASSSGQGSIYEQYF.